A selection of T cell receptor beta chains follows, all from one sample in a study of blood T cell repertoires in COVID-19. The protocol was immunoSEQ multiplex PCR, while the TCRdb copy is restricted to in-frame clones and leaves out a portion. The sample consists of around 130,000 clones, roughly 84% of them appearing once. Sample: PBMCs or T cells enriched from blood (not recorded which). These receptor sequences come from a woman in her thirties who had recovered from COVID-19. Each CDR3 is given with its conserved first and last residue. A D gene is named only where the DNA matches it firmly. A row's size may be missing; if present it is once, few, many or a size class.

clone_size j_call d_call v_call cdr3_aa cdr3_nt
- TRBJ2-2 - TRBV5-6 CASSLARPNTGELFF TGTGCCAGCAGCTTGGCCAGGCCGAACACCGGGGAGCTGTTTTTT
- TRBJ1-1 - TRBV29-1 CSVGGGAGVNTEAFF TGCAGCGTTGGGGGTGGGGCCGGAGTGAACACTGAAGCTTTCTTT
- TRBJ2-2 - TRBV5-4 CASSYGYSGIANTGELFF TGTGCCAGCAGCTACGGATATTCAGGGATCGCGAACACCGGGGAGCTGTTTTTT
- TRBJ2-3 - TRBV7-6 CASSLVDISTDTQYF TGTGCCAGCAGCTTAGTGGACATTAGCACAGATACGCAGTATTTT
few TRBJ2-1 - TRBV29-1 CSVVGRAYNEQFF TGCAGCGTCGTCGGGCGGGCATACAATGAGCAGTTCTTC
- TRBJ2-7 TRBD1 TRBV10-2 CASSLTGPSEQYF TGCGCCAGCAGTCTGACAGGGCCCTCCGAGCAGTACTTC
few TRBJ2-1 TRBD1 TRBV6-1 CASSEALGTGGIEQFF TGTGCCAGCAGTGAAGCTCTCGGGACAGGGGGTATTGAGCAGTTCTTC
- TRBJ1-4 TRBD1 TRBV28 CASSISGTGGEKLFF TGTGCCAGCAGTATTTCCGGGACAGGAGGCGAAAAACTGTTTTTT
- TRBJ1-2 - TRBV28 CASSKGQPYGYTF TGTGCCAGCAGTAAAGGACAGCCCTATGGCTACACCTTC
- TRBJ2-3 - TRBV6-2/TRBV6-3 CASGRRGSDTQYF TGTGCCAGCGGCCGGCGGGGCTCAGATACGCAGTATTTT
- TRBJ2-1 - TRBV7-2 CASSLALAVGANEQFF TGTGCCAGCAGCTTAGCGCTGGCGGTGGGGGCCAATGAGCAGTTCTTC
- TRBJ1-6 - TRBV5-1 CASSSSRLSYNSPLHF TGCGCCAGCAGCTCCTCACGACTCTCCTATAATTCACCCCTCCACTTT
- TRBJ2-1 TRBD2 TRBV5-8 CASRHDRTSGRANEQFF TGTGCCAGCAGACATGATAGGACTAGCGGGAGGGCGAATGAGCAGTTCTTC